The 6 T cell receptor beta chains below were found in one sample sequenced in a study of T-cell memory formation after mild COVID-19. From the 5' RACE reads, TCRdb called clonotypes with MiXCR, one entry per CDR3 protein. The sample has 250,000 or so distinct CDR3 sequences, around 17% seen once. Sequenced material: PBMCs or a T cell subset sorted from them (not recorded which). Receptors were obtained from a man aged 18 to 30 who had mild COVID-19 (a few samples of this study predate the infection). Cell type and time point are not known.

The chain couples TRBV7-2 to TRBJ2-5; 7 nucleotides align to TRBD1. Germline V gives CDR1 SGHTA, CDR2 FQGNSA. The length of the CDR3 is 15 residues. V lost 5 bases to trimming and J lost 4 bases; unmatched junction nucleotides: 10. CDR3 sequence: CASSPRGRQPETQYF. CDR3 DNA sequence: TGTGCCAGCAGCCCGAGGGGGCGGCAGCCAGAGACCCAGTACTTC.

In its sample, this clonotype was seen many times. V gene TRBV5-6 combines with J gene TRBJ2-3; no clear D gene. Germline V gives CDR1 SGHDT, CDR2 YYEEEE. This CDR3 has 18 amino acids. The V and J ends lost 2 bases and 5 bases respectively, with 24 bases between them. In DNA, the CDR3 is TGTGCCAGCAGCTTTACGTTCGTAGGGCCAACGGTGGGAGATACGCAGTATTTT. This translates into CASSFTFVGPTVGDTQYF.

Notes on this clonotype: One junction end does not reproduce the germline sequence, and a read error may be involved. The chain's CDR3 is CATSPTPRSGGNF. CDR3 DNA: TGTGCCACCAGCCCAACTCCCAGATCAGGGGGGAATTTT. The chain is built from TRBV24-1 and TRBJ1-5; 7 nucleotides agree with TRBD1. Germline assignment: CDR1 KGHDR and CDR2 SFDVKD. CDR3 size: 13 residues.

The chain recombines TRBV10-2 with TRBJ2-3; D may be TRBD2 (6 bases). The length of the CDR3 is 16 residues. Germline assignment: CDR1 WSHSY and CDR2 SAAADI. V lost 7 bases to trimming and J lost 4 bases, with 21 bases between them. CDR3 protein: CASTVGMGLYPDTQYF. CDR3 bases: TGCGCCAGCACCGTGGGAATGGGACTCTACCCAGATACGCAGTATTTT.

This chain connects TRBV29-1 to TRBJ1-2; tentative D call: TRBD1 (5 bases). V lost 4 bases and J 4 bases, leaving 13 bases between the germline ends. The germline CDR1 and CDR2 sequences are SQVTM and ANQGSEA. The CDR3 totals 13 residues. The CDR3 here is CSVGVRDTYGYTF. The CDR3 nucleotides are TGCAGCGTTGGAGTCAGGGATACCTATGGCTACACCTTC.

This clonotype occurred a few times. This chain uses TRBV19 with TRBJ1-4; 7 bases line up with TRBD1. V lost 5 bases to trimming and J lost 3 bases; unmatched junction nucleotides: 6. The V gene's germline CDR1 is LNHDA and CDR2 SQIVND (reference sequence). The length of the CDR3 is 15 residues. The CDR3 coding sequence is TGTGCCAGTAGTTTGAAACAGGGGCCTAATGAAAAACTGTTTTTT. This encodes CASSLKQGPNEKLFF.